The 9 T cell receptor beta chains below were found in one sample sequenced in a study of blood T cell repertoires in COVID-19 (TCRdb year 2020). Library prep was done by the immunoSEQ multiplex PCR assay. Entries here come from immuneACCESS through TCRdb and include only in-frame sequences with V and J called. Some clones fail to appear in such tables; in the studies checked, an unresolved V gene covers under half of the shortfall, and the cause of the remainder is unknown. The sample includes about 210,000 clones, with 82% observed a single time. The ten most abundant clones make up about 4.8% of the sample. Sequenced sample: peripheral blood. All receptors derive from a woman between 65 and 79 years old with COVID-19, enrolled during active disease.

This clone was found once. The chain uses TRBV9 and TRBJ2-5; D gene unclear. Trimming took off 2 bases at V and 5 bases at J, with 7 bases between the two ends. Germline V gene lookup returns CDR1 SGDLS and CDR2 YYNGEE. This CDR3 has 12 amino acids. The CDR3 DNA sequence: TGTGCCAGCAGCGTCGGTTATGAGACCCAGTACTTC. Translating gives CASSVGYETQYF.

The genes are TRBV2 and TRBJ2-7, with 11 bases lining up with TRBD2. This CDR3 is built from 15 residues. With 1 base clipped from V and 3 bases from J, the junction kept 2 bases outside the gene matches. In germline, CDR1 is SNHLY, CDR2 FYNNEI. The CDR3, as DNA: TGTGCCAGCAGTGAAGTAGCGGGAGGGTACTACGAGCAGTACTTC. Translating gives CASSEVAGGYYEQYF.

The chain recombines TRBV4-1 with TRBJ2-1, with 9 bases identical to TRBD2. The CDR3 totals 17 residues. Germline V CDR1 and CDR2: MGHRA, YSYEKL. J was trimmed by 4 bases and V by 1 base; bases with no gene match: 8. The CDR3 sequence is CASSQGSGSGVYNEQFF. The CDR3 bases are TGCGCCAGCAGCCAAGGTAGCGGGAGTGGGGTTTACAATGAGCAGTTCTTC.

The CDR3 spells CAISEGAQGDYGYTF. CDR3 sequence (DNA): TGTGCCATCAGTGAGGGAGCCCAAGGGGACTATGGCTACACCTTC. The rearrangement joins TRBV10-3 to TRBJ1-2, with D perhaps TRBD1 (5 bases). Trimming left V 2 bases short and J 3 bases short, with 13 bases between. Germline CDR1 ENHRY, CDR2 SYGVKD. This CDR3 has 15 amino acids.

Regarding this clone: At the DNA level, this CDR3 is encoded by other sequences in the same sample as well. The chain combines TRBV10-3 with TRBJ2-3, with 12 bases identical to TRBD2. From germline, CDR1 is ENHRY and CDR2 SYGVKD. The CDR3 runs 16 residues. Trimming removed 2 bases from V and 0 bases from J; junction bases left unmatched: 0. This CDR3 reads CAISEGLAGSTDTQYF. The CDR3 DNA sequence: TGTGCCATCAGTGAGGGACTAGCGGGGAGCACAGATACGCAGTATTTT.

The chain links TRBV29-1 to TRBJ2-7; 7 bases map to TRBD2. CDR1 SQVTM and CDR2 ANQGSEA come from the germline V gene. CDR3 length equals 13 residues. V lost 1 base and J lost 7; bases outside the gene matches: 7. The CDR3 region has the DNA TGCAGCGTTGAAGGGGAGGGTGGTAAAGAGCAGTACTTC. This codes for CSVEGEGGKEQYF.

The CDR3 sequence is CASSSVAGSSYNEQFF. CDR3 in DNA: TGTGCCAGCAGCTCAGTAGCGGGGTCCTCCTACAATGAGCAGTTCTTC. The chain employs TRBV7-6 and TRBJ2-1; TRBD2 aligns across 8 bases. CDR1 SGHVS and CDR2 FNYEAQ come from the germline V gene. This CDR3 region has 16 residues. V lost 4 bases and J lost 0; bases outside the gene matches: 5.

CDR3 coding DNA: TGTGCCAGCAGCTTAGTTGGTTCGTGGGACAGGACTTACTATGGCTACACCTTC. The encoded protein is CASSLVGSWDRTYYGYTF. The V call is TRBV7-2, the J call TRBJ1-2; 8 bases fit TRBD1. Germline V gene data show CDR1 as SGHTA and CDR2 as FQGNSA. The CDR3 is made up of 18 amino acids. Trimming cost V 1 base and J 3 bases; bases outside gene matches: 13.

The V gene is TRBV10-3, the J gene TRBJ2-1; weak D call: TRBD2 (5 bases). Trimming left V 6 bases short and J 0 bases short, with 12 bases between. The germline V gene encodes CDR1 ENHRY and CDR2 SYGVKD. The CDR3 runs to 15 residues. CDR3 DNA: TGTGCCATCAGACCTAGCAGCAGCTCCTACAATGAGCAGTTCTTC. The encoded protein is CAIRPSSSSYNEQFF.